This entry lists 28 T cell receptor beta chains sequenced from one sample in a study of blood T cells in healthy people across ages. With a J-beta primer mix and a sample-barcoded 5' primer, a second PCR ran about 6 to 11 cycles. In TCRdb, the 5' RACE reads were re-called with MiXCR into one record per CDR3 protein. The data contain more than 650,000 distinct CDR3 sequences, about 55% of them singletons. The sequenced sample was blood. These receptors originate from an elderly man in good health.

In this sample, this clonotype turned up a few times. CDR3 protein: CASSEQGYNEQFF. The CDR3 nucleotides are TGTGCCAGCAGTGAACAGGGTTACAATGAGCAGTTCTTC. The chain links TRBV6-1 to TRBJ2-1, with D maybe TRBD1 (5 bases). Looked up from germline, CDR1 is MNHNS and CDR2 is SASEGT. With 2 bases removed from V and 4 bases from J, the gap between germline ends came to 6 bases. The CDR3 is 13 amino acids.

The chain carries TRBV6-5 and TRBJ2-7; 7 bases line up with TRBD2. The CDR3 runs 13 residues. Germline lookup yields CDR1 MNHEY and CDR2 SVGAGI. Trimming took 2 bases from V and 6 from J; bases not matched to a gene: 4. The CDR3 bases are TGTGCCAGCAGTTACACCGGGGGGACCGAGCAGTACTTC. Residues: CASSYTGGTEQYF.

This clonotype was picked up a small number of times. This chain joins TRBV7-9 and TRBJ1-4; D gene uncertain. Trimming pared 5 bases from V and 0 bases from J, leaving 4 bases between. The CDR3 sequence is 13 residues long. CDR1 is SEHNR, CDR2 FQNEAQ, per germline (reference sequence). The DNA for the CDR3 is TGTGCCAGCAGCCGGGCAACTAATGAAAAACTGTTTTTT. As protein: CASSRATNEKLFF. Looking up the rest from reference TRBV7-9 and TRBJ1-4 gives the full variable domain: DTGVSQNPRHKITKRGQNVTFRCDPISEHNRLYWYRQTLGQGPEFLTYFQNEAQLEKSRLLSDRFSAERPKGSFSTLEIQRTEQGDSAMYLCASSRATNEKLFFGSGTQLSVL.

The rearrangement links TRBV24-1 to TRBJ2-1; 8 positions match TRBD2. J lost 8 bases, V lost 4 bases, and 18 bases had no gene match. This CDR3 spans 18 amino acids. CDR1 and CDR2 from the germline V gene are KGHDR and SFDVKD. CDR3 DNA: TGTGCCACCAGTGACCCCCGGGCCCTCCGAGCGGGAGCCCATGAGCAGTTCTTC. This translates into CATSDPRALRAGAHEQFF.

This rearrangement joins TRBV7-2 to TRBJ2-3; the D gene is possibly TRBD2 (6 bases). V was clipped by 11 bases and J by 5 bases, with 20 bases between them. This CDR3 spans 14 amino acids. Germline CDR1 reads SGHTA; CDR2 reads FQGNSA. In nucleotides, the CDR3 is TGTGCCGGCACCACAAGGGGCGGGGTAGATACGCAGTATTTT. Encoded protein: CAGTTRGGVDTQYF.

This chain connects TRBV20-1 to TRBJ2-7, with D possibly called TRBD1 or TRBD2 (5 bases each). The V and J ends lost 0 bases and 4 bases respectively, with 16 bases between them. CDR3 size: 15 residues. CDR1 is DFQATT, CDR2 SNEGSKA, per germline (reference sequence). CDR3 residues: CSARDIGGKEYEQYF. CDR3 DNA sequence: TGCAGTGCTAGAGATATTGGGGGTAAAGAGTACGAGCAGTACTTC.

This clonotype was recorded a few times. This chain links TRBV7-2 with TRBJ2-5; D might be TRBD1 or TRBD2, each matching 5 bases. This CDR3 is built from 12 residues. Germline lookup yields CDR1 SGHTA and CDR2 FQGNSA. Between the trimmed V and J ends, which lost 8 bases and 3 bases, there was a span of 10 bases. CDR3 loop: CASGGGKETQYF. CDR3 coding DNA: TGTGCCAGCGGTGGGGGAAAAGAGACCCAGTACTTC.

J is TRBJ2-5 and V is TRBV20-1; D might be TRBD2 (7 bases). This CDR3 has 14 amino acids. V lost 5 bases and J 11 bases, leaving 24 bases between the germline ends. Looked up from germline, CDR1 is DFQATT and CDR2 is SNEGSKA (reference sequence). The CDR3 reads CSAGGGHTLGEQYF. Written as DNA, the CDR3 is TGCAGTGCTGGGGGGGGACACACCCTGGGGGAGCAGTACTTC.

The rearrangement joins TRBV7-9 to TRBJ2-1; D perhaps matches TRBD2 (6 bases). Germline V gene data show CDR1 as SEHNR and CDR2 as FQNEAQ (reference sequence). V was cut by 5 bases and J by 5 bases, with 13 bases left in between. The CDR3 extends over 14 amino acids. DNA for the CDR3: TGTGCCAGCAGCCCTCGGGAGTCCCACAATGAGCAGTTCTTC. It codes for CASSPRESHNEQFF.

The CDR3 nucleotides are TGTGCCAGCAGCTTGACCCTCCGGACAGGGGCCTACGAGCAGTACTTC. It translates to CASSLTLRTGAYEQYF. The chain is built from TRBV5-6 and TRBJ2-7, with TRBD1 matching over 9 bases. After removal of 1 base from V and 2 bases from J, the junction contained 7 bases not matched to a gene. The CDR3 length is 16 residues. In germline, CDR1 is SGHDT, CDR2 YYEEEE.

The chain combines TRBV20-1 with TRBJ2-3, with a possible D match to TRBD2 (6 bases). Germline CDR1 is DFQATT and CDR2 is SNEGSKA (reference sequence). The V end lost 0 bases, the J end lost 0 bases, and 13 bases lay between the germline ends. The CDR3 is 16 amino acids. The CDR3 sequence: CSARERGRLSTDTQYF. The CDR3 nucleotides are TGCAGTGCTAGAGAGCGGGGACGGCTTAGCACAGATACGCAGTATTTT.

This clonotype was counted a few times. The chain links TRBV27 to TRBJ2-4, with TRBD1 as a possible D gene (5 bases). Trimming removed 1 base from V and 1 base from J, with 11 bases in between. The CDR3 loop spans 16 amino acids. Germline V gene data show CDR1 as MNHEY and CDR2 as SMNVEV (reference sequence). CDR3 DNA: TGTGCCAGCAGTTTATACAGGCCTGAGGCCAAAAACATTCAGTACTTC. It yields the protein CASSLYRPEAKNIQYF.

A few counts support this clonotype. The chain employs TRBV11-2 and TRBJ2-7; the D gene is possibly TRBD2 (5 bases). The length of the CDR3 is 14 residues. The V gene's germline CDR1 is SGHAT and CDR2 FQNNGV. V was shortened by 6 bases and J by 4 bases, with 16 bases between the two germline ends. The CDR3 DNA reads TGTGCCAGCAGACCACCGGGAAGAAATTACGAGCAGTACTTC. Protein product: CASRPPGRNYEQYF.

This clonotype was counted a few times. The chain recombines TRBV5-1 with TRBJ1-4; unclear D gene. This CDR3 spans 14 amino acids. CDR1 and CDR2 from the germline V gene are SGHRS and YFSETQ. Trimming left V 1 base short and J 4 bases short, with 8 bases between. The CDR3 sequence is CASSLQPGNEKLFF. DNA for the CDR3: TGCGCCAGCAGCTTGCAGCCCGGTAATGAAAAACTGTTTTTT.

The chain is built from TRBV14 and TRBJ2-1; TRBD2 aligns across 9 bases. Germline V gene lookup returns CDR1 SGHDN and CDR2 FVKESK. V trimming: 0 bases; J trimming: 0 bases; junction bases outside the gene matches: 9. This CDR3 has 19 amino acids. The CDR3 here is CASSQDSGTSRYSYNEQFF. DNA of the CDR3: TGTGCCAGCAGCCAAGATTCCGGGACTAGCAGGTACTCCTACAATGAGCAGTTCTTC.

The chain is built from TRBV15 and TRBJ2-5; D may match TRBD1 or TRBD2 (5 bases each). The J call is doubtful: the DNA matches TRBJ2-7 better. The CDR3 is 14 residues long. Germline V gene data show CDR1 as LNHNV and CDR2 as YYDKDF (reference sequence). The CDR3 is CATMNRDGRREQYF. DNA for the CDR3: TGTGCCACCATGAACCGGGACGGCCGGCGCGAGCAGTACTTC.

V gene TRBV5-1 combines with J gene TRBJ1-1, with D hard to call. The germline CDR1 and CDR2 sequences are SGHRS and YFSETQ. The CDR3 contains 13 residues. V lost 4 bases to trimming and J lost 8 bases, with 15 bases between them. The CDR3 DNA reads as TGCGCCAGCAGCCTCGGACCAACTTTGGAAGCTTTCTTT. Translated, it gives CASSLGPTLEAFF.

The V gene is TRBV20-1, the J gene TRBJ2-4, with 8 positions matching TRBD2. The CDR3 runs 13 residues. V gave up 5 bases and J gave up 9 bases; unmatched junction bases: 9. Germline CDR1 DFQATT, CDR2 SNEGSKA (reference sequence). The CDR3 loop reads CSAAPAGGGIQYF. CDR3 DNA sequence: TGCAGTGCTGCCCCTGCGGGAGGAGGCATTCAGTACTTC.

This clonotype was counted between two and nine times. Here the CDR3 reads CASSQDEGLAGGNEQFF. CDR3 coding DNA: TGCGCCAGCAGCCAAGATGAAGGACTAGCGGGAGGCAATGAGCAGTTCTTC. The chain recombines TRBV4-1 with TRBJ2-1; TRBD2 aligns across 14 bases. CDR3 length equals 17 residues. After removal of 0 bases from V and 6 bases from J, the junction contained 4 bases not matched to a gene. Germline V gives CDR1 MGHRA, CDR2 YSYEKL.

CDR3 DNA: TGTGCCAGCAGTGACAGGGGGTCAGCCAAAAACATTCAGTACTTC. It encodes CASSDRGSAKNIQYF. This chain joins TRBV28 and TRBJ2-4; 9 bases fit TRBD1. There are 15 residues in the CDR3. With 5 bases clipped from V and 0 bases from J, the junction kept 2 bases outside the gene matches. Germline assignment: CDR1 MDHEN and CDR2 SYDVKM.

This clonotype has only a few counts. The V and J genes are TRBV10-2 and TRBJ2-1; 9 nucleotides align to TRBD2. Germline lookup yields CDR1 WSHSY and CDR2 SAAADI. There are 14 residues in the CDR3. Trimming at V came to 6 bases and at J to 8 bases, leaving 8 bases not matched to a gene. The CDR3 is CASSVAGAIHEQFF. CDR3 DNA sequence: TGCGCCAGCAGCGTAGCGGGAGCAATCCATGAGCAGTTCTTC.

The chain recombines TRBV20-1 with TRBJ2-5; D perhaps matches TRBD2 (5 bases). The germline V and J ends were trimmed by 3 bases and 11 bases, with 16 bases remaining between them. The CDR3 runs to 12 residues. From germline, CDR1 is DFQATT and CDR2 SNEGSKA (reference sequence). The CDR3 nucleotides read TGCAGTGCTAGGGACTTGGGTATGGAGCAGTACTTC. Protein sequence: CSARDLGMEQYF.

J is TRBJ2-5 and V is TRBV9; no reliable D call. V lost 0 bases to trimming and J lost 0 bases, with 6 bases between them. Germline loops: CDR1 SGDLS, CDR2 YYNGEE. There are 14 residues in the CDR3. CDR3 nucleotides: TGTGCCAGCAGCGTAGGCGCTAACCAAGAGACCCAGTACTTC. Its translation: CASSVGANQETQYF.

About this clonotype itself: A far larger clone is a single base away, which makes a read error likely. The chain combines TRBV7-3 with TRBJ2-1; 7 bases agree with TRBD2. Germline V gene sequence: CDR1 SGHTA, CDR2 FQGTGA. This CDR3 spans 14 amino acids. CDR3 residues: CASSLGGSYNGQFF. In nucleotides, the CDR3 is TGTGCCAGCAGCTTAGGCGGGAGTTACAATGGGCAGTTCTTC.

As DNA, the CDR3 is TGTGCCAGCAGTCCCCGGGGACAGGTCACCTTCTACGAGCAGTACTTC. Translating gives CASSPRGQVTFYEQYF. The chain uses TRBV12-3 or TRBV12-4 and TRBJ2-7, with 8 bases that match TRBD1. With V trimmed by 5 bases and J by 3 bases, 12 bases remained unmatched. This CDR3 is 16 amino acids long.

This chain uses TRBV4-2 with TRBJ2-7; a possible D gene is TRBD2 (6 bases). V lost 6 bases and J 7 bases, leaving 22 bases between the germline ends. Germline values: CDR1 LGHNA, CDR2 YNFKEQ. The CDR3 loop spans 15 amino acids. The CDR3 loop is CASSRPGGLDNEQYF. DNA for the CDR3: TGTGCCAGCAGTCGCCCTGGGGGACTCGACAATGAGCAGTACTTC.

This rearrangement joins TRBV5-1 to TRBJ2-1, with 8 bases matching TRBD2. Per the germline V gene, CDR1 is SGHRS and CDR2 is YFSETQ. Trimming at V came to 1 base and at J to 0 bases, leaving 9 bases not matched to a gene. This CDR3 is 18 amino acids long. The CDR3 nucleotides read TGCGCCAGCAGCTTGAGCGTAGTAGCGGGACTCTCCTACAATGAGCAGTTCTTC. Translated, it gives CASSLSVVAGLSYNEQFF.

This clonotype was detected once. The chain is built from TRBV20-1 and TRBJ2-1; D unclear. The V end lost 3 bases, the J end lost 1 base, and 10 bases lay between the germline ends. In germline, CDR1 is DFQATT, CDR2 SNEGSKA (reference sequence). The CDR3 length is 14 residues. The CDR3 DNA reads TGCAGTGCTAGTTCCAGTAGGTCCTACAATGAGCAGTTCTTC. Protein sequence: CSASSSRSYNEQFF.